This TCR beta chain derives from a study of T cell responses to AZD1222 COVID-19 vaccine. Worth noting for this clone: Antigen: not known.

This CDR3 spans 14 amino acids. The V gene's germline CDR1 is LGHDT and CDR2 YNNKEL (reference sequence). With 2 bases removed from V and 1 base from J, the gap between germline ends came to 9 bases. Study observations and caveats: Elevations in Spike-specific TCR breadth and depth followed administration of two AZD1222 doses. Donors skewed white British and female; clonal diversity was possibly underestimated.

Only in-frame clones appear in the TCRdb table, and some are missing; sequencing was by immunoSEQ multiplex PCR. Counted here are 70,000 to 80,000 clones, about three quarters occurring once; the ten biggest clones make up around 45%. This clonotype originated in an adult who received the AZD1222 COVID-19 vaccine. Sequenced material: peripheral blood, taken 28 days after the second AZD1222 dose. This rearrangement joins TRBV3-1 (or the pseudogene TRBV3-2) to TRBJ2-7, with D unclear. The CDR3 DNA reads TGTGCCAGCAGCCAATTTTCAGGATCCTACGAGCAGTACTTC. This sequence encodes CASSQFSGSYEQYF.